Below, 12 T cell receptor beta chains from the same sample are listed, as sequenced in a study of blood T cell repertoires in COVID-19. TCRdb keeps only in-frame clones here, not all; method: immunoSEQ multiplex PCR. Of about 210,000 clones in the sample, around 91% were seen once. What was sequenced was peripheral blood. Receptors were obtained from a woman in her thirties or forties with acute or convalescent COVID-19.

This clone was picked up one time. This sequence joins TRBV6-5 and TRBJ1-1, with no clear D. The length of the CDR3 is 13 residues. Trimming took 3 bases from V and 3 from J, leaving 8 bases between them. Germline V gene data show CDR1 as MNHEY and CDR2 as SVGAGI. The CDR3 sequence is CASSYVGDTEAFF. The CDR3 bases are TGTGCCAGCAGTTATGTGGGCGACACTGAAGCTTTCTTT.

This clone was recorded once. V is TRBV9 and J is TRBJ2-1; weak D call: TRBD1 (5 bases). The CDR3 is 20 residues long. The V gene lost 3 bases and the J gene lost 7 bases, with 32 bases spanning the gap. Germline lookup yields CDR1 SGDLS and CDR2 YYNGEE. CDR3: CASSGQHTLTGHRRRNEQFF. The CDR3 DNA is TGTGCCAGCAGCGGCCAACACACCCTGACCGGACACCGGCGTCGGAATGAGCAGTTCTTC. The complete variable domain, with remaining parts taken from reference TRBV9 and TRBJ2-1, reads DSGVTQTPKHLITATGQRVTLRCSPRSGDLSVYWYQQSLDQGLQFLIQYYNGEERAKGNILERFSAQQFPDLHSELNLSSLELGDSALYFCASSGQHTLTGHRRRNEQFFGPGTRLTVL.

With respect to this clone: The CDR3 does not end in the conserved phenylalanine or tryptophan, so this is likely a read error. The limits of the CDR3 on the DNA are not certain, so only TCRdb's listed CDR3 is given. The chain couples TRBV6-5 to TRBJ1-1. The CDR3 contains 11 residues when both ends are counted. In germline, CDR1 is MNHEY, CDR2 SVGAGI. CDR3 amino acids: CASSLGGRMYI.

The chain couples TRBV29-1 to TRBJ1-1, with 7 positions matching TRBD1. The CDR3 contains 16 residues. J lost 4 bases, V lost 5 bases, and 16 bases had no gene match. Germline values: CDR1 SQVTM, CDR2 ANQGSEA. CDR3 nucleotides: TGCAGCGTTACCCTTTACGACTTGGACAGGTTCACTGAAGCTTTCTTT. This translates into CSVTLYDLDRFTEAFF.

J is TRBJ1-3 and V is TRBV6-5, with D possibly TRBD1 on 6 matching bases. The CDR3 has 14 residues. Germline CDR1 is MNHEY and CDR2 is SVGAGI. Deletions cut 11 bases from V and 1 base from J, with 15 bases between. This CDR3 reads CAAEQGSSGNTIYF. The CDR3 region has the DNA TGTGCCGCCGAACAGGGTTCTTCTGGAAACACCATATATTTT.

The gene calls are TRBV5-4 and TRBJ2-7, with D possibly TRBD2 on 5 matching bases. The CDR3 covers 14 residues. The V gene lost 0 bases and the J gene lost 3 bases, with 10 bases spanning the gap. CDR1 and CDR2 (germline): SGHNT, YYREEE (reference sequence). The CDR3 loop is CASSLEGSDYEQYV. The CDR3 DNA follows: TGTGCCAGCAGCTTGGAGGGTAGCGACTACGAGCAGTACGTC.

This clone has only a few counts. The rearrangement uses TRBV29-1 and TRBJ2-1; 8 bases match TRBD1. With 7 bases clipped from V and 5 bases from J, the junction kept 10 bases outside the gene matches. Germline V CDR1 and CDR2: SQVTM, ANQGSEA. The CDR3 runs 14 residues. The CDR3 DNA sequence: TGCAGCGCTAACCCGACAGGGGACCACAATGAGCAGTTCTTC. This translates into CSANPTGDHNEQFF.

The chain is built from TRBV6-6 and TRBJ2-4; tentatively, D is TRBD1 (6 bases). Germline-derived CDR1 and CDR2 are MNHNY and SVGAGI (reference sequence). The CDR3 spans 13 residues. V was shortened by 10 bases and J by 5 bases, with 15 bases between the two germline ends. As DNA, the CDR3 is TGTGCCACCAGAGGGGGAGATGAAAACATTCAGTACTTC. Amino acids: CATRGGDENIQYF.

The chain has TRBV27 and TRBJ1-6, with D uncertain. Germline CDR1 and CDR2: MNHEY and SMNVEV (reference sequence). The V gene lost 6 bases and the J gene lost 9 bases, with 18 bases spanning the gap. CDR3 length: 15 amino acids. The chain's CDR3 is CASRRGGVLSSPLHF. CDR3 in DNA: TGTGCCAGCAGGCGAGGCGGAGTGCTTAGTTCACCCCTCCACTTT.

The chain is built from TRBV18 and TRBJ1-2; 9 bases match TRBD1. Trimming removed 0 bases from V and 4 bases from J; junction bases left unmatched: 9. This CDR3 region has 17 residues. Germline V gene data show CDR1 as KGHSH and CDR2 as LQKENI. The CDR3 region is CASSPPGQGLYPYGYTF. CDR3 nucleotide sequence: TGTGCCAGCTCACCACCGGGACAGGGTCTATATCCCTATGGCTACACCTTC.

This clone was counted a single time. The V gene is TRBV19, the J gene TRBJ2-3, with a possible D match to TRBD1 (6 bases). Deletions cut 7 bases from V and 3 bases from J, with 14 bases between. Germline V gene lookup returns CDR1 LNHDA and CDR2 SQIVND (reference sequence). The CDR3 extends over 14 amino acids. This CDR3 reads CASNLDRRTDTQYF. The CDR3 nucleotides read TGTGCCAGTAATCTAGACAGGAGGACAGATACGCAGTATTTT.

The genes are TRBV30 and TRBJ1-2; TRBD1 is a possible D gene (5 bases). V dropped 1 base and J dropped 1 base, with 31 bases sitting between them. Germline V gives CDR1 GTSNPN, CDR2 SVGIG (reference sequence). The CDR3 contains 21 residues. The CDR3 reads CAWSGPSILRGLLLNNYGYTF. DNA for the CDR3: TGTGCCTGGAGTGGCCCATCCATCTTGCGGGGCCTCCTTCTAAATAACTATGGCTACACCTTC.